The 29 T cell receptor beta chains below were found in one sample sequenced in a study of response to subunit inactivated influenza vaccine. TCRdb called the RT-PCR reads again in MiXCR, with one record for every CDR3 protein. This table has about 780,000 distinct CDR3 sequences, about 18% appearing once. The sample here was PBMCs from blood, taken approximately 5 days after vaccination. These receptors originate from a man aged 45-60 years who received an inactivated influenza vaccine.

V and J are TRBV11-2 and TRBJ2-5; D is unresolved. V was trimmed by 0 bases and J by 0 bases, leaving 5 bases between them. The germline CDR1 and CDR2 sequences are SGHAT and FQNNGV. The CDR3 totals 14 residues. The CDR3 is CASSLDPYQETQYF. The CDR3 DNA sequence: TGTGCCAGCAGCTTAGACCCGTACCAAGAGACCCAGTACTTC.

The rearrangement links TRBV7-2 to TRBJ2-7; TRBD1 agrees at 7 bases. CDR1 and CDR2 from the germline V gene are SGHTA and FQGNSA. V lost 10 bases to trimming and J lost 0 bases; unmatched junction nucleotides: 3. The CDR3 covers 12 residues. The CDR3 here is CATGTDSYEQYF. The CDR3 coding sequence is TGTGCCACCGGGACAGACTCCTACGAGCAGTACTTC.

This clonotype was picked up a small number of times. This chain uses TRBV20-1 with TRBJ2-7, with D perhaps matching TRBD1 (5 bases). Trimming shortened V by 6 bases and J by 2 bases, and 17 bases separated the two germline ends. Germline V gives CDR1 DFQATT, CDR2 SNEGSKA (reference sequence). The CDR3 is 14 residues long. The CDR3 is CSASARQTPYEQYF. The DNA of the CDR3 is TGCAGTGCCTCCGCGCGACAGACCCCCTACGAGCAGTACTTC.

The CDR3, as DNA: TGCAGCGTTGAAGATCCAGCTGGTTTAGGCCATCAAGCGGAGACCCAGTACTTC. This codes for CSVEDPAGLGHQAETQYF. The V gene is TRBV29-1, the J gene TRBJ2-5; D call uncertain. The CDR3 loop spans 18 amino acids. Germline lookup yields CDR1 SQVTM and CDR2 ANQGSEA. The V end was cut by 0 bases, the J end by 5 bases, with 25 bases between.

This clonotype was seen just once. For the CDR3, the DNA is TGCAGTGCTAGATTACAGTACGAGCAGTACTTC. This encodes CSARLQYEQYF. The genes are TRBV20-1 and TRBJ2-7; D uncertain. CDR1 is DFQATT, CDR2 SNEGSKA, per germline (reference sequence). The V end lost 2 bases, the J end lost 4 bases, and 6 bases lay between the germline ends. The CDR3 covers 11 residues.

This clonotype has a handful of counts. The gene calls are TRBV6-1 and TRBJ1-4; no firm D call. Germline V CDR1 and CDR2: MNHNS, SASEGT. This CDR3 has 15 residues. V was pared by 6 bases and J by 8 bases, with 19 bases between. The CDR3 nucleotides read TGTGCCAGCAGATTTACCGCAGCAATGGGGGAAAAACTGTTTTTT. This gives the protein CASRFTAAMGEKLFF.

This clonotype has a count of ten or more. This chain uses TRBV6-2 or TRBV6-3 with TRBJ2-3, with D possibly being TRBD1 (6 bases). The CDR3 covers 16 residues. V shed 5 bases and J shed 2 bases, with 17 bases lying between them. Germline V gene sequence: CDR1 MNHEY, CDR2 SVGEGT. CDR3 DNA sequence: TGTGCCAGCAGTACTCCGAACAGGGATCCCACAGATACGCAGTATTTT. Translating gives CASSTPNRDPTDTQYF.

V is TRBV6-1 and J is TRBJ2-2; D is unclear. Trimming took 6 bases from V and 2 from J, leaving 7 bases between them. CDR3 length: 13 amino acids. The V gene's germline CDR1 is MNHNS and CDR2 SASEGT. CDR3 bases: TGTGCCAGCAGGGATCCTAACACCGGGGAGCTGTTTTTT. It yields the protein CASRDPNTGELFF.

This chain joins TRBV6-5 and TRBJ2-4; D gene unclear. The CDR3 consists of 14 residues. CDR1 is MNHEY and CDR2 is SVGAGI in the germline V gene. The V end was cut by 4 bases, the J end by 3 bases, with 10 bases between. CDR3 sequence: CASSSNLDKNIQYF. CDR3 bases: TGTGCCAGCAGTTCGAATTTGGACAAAAACATTCAGTACTTC.

Only a few counts were recorded for this clonotype. In DNA form, the CDR3 reads TGCAGTGCTGCTCCCGGGACACATAATTCACCCCTCCACTTT. The encoded protein is CSAAPGTHNSPLHF. V and J are TRBV20-1 and TRBJ1-6, with D possibly matching TRBD1 (6 bases). V lost 5 bases, J lost 5 bases, and 13 bases lay in between. The CDR3 spans 14 residues. CDR1 and CDR2 from the germline V gene are DFQATT and SNEGSKA (reference sequence).

This clonotype was seen at least ten times. The rearrangement joins TRBV4-3 to TRBJ2-4, with D uncertain. The CDR3 extends over 15 amino acids. Germline loops: CDR1 LGHNA, CDR2 YSLEER. Trimming took 3 bases from V and 0 from J, leaving 9 bases between them. CDR3 sequence reads: CASSQSGVAKNIQYF. Here the CDR3 DNA reads TGCGCCAGCAGCCAGTCCGGTGTAGCCAAAAACATTCAGTACTTC.

This chain joins TRBV6-1 and TRBJ2-1; 11 positions match TRBD2. Germline V gene sequence: CDR1 MNHNS, CDR2 SASEGT. The CDR3 loop spans 15 amino acids. Losses at the gene ends were 6 bases for V and 4 bases for J; bases not matched to a gene: 5. This CDR3 is CASRGSGGEYNEQFF. The CDR3 DNA is TGTGCCAGCAGGGGTAGCGGGGGGGAGTACAATGAGCAGTTCTTC.

The chain employs TRBV6-2 or TRBV6-3 and TRBJ2-4; D gene uncertain. CDR1 MNHEY and CDR2 SVGEGT come from the germline V gene. The V and J ends lost 10 bases and 0 bases respectively, with 13 bases between them. There are 14 residues in the CDR3. The CDR3 nucleotides read TGTGCCACCTATAACGGAGTAGCCAAAAACATTCAGTACTTC. Its translation is CATYNGVAKNIQYF.

The V and J genes are TRBV12-3 or TRBV12-4 and TRBJ2-1; D not resolved. The CDR3 covers 16 residues. V lost 2 bases to trimming and J lost 12 bases, with 23 bases between them. The CDR3 is CASSLTSATLGRWQFF. CDR3 coding DNA: TGTGCCAGCAGTTTAACGTCGGCTACACTCGGGCGATGGCAGTTCTTC.

The V call is TRBV6-1, the J call TRBJ2-5; maybe TRBD1 (6 bases). The germline V and J ends were trimmed by 7 bases and 4 bases, with 13 bases remaining between them. The CDR3 totals 13 residues. CDR1 is MNHNS, CDR2 SASEGT, per germline. The CDR3 loop is CASKRQGGETQYF. CDR3 coding DNA: TGTGCCAGCAAGCGCCAAGGGGGAGAGACCCAGTACTTC.

This clonotype has more than one count but fewer than ten. The chain is built from TRBV12-3 or TRBV12-4 and TRBJ2-1; no clear D. The CDR3 runs 17 residues. V lost 5 bases and J lost 6, with 23 bases in between. In DNA form, the CDR3 reads TGTGCCAGCAGTCCACCCGTAGGCACCTCCCCTCCCAATGAGCAGTTCTTC. Translation: CASSPPVGTSPPNEQFF.

This clonotype was recorded a few times. This chain uses TRBV6-2 or TRBV6-3 with TRBJ2-1; D not resolved. The CDR3 consists of 12 residues. The germline CDR1 and CDR2 sequences are MNHEY and SVGEGT. The V end was cut by 2 bases, the J end by 10 bases, with 9 bases between. Here the CDR3 reads CASSYISLEQFF. The CDR3 nucleotides read TGTGCCAGCAGTTACATAAGCCTGGAGCAGTTCTTC.

This chain connects TRBV12-3 or TRBV12-4 to TRBJ1-3; D remains unclear. The CDR3 extends over 14 amino acids. The V gene lost 5 bases and the J gene lost 1 base, with 9 bases spanning the gap. CDR3 sequence: CASSTGDSGNTIYF. The DNA for the CDR3 is TGTGCCAGCAGTACCGGGGATTCTGGAAACACCATATATTTT.

This chain uses TRBV6-2 or TRBV6-3 with TRBJ1-1; possibly TRBD1 for D (6 bases). Trimming removed 9 bases at V and 6 bases at J, with 14 bases between. Per germline, CDR1 MNHEY and CDR2 SVGEGT. The CDR3 runs to 12 residues. The CDR3 protein is CASTTGTPEAFF. CDR3 DNA: TGTGCCAGTACTACCGGGACACCTGAAGCTTTCTTT.

The V call is TRBV7-2, the J call TRBJ2-5; D is uncertain. The CDR3 has 12 amino acids. Germline values: CDR1 SGHTA, CDR2 FQGNSA. Trimming shortened V by 8 bases and J by 5 bases, and 12 bases separated the two germline ends. CDR3 DNA sequence: TGTGCCAGCCCAACAGTAGACGAGACCCAGTACTTC. Translation: CASPTVDETQYF.

The chain is built from TRBV7-2 and TRBJ1-4; tentatively, D is TRBD1 (6 bases). The length of the CDR3 is 16 residues. The V end was cut by 4 bases, the J end by 5 bases, with 17 bases between. CDR1 is SGHTA and CDR2 is FQGNSA in the germline V gene. CDR3 sequence reads: CASSSNQGGQNEKLFF. CDR3 sequence (DNA): TGTGCCAGCAGCTCAAATCAGGGAGGACAGAATGAAAAACTGTTTTTT. Using reference TRBV7-2 and TRBJ1-4 for the parts outside the CDR3, the full variable domain is GAGVSQSPSNKVTEKGKDVELRCDPISGHTALYWYRQSLGQGLEFLIYFQGNSAPDKSGLPSDRFSAERTGGSVSTLTIQRTQQEDSAVYLCASSSNQGGQNEKLFFGSGTQLSVL.

The chain is built from TRBV29-1 and TRBJ2-5; the D is unclear. CDR1 SQVTM and CDR2 ANQGSEA come from the germline V gene. CDR3 length equals 14 residues. V was shortened by 5 bases and J by 5 bases, with 18 bases between the two germline ends. The DNA of the CDR3 is TGCAGCGTTTCCGGGCCCCAAGAAATCGAGACCCAGTACTTC. It specifies CSVSGPQEIETQYF.

The genes are TRBV25-1 and TRBJ1-2; 8 positions agree with TRBD1. Germline CDR1 reads MGHDK; CDR2 reads SYGVNS. This CDR3 has 13 residues. With V trimmed by 9 bases and J by 4 bases, 7 bases remained unmatched. DNA of the CDR3: TGTGCCAGGCCTCCAGGGGGCTTCTATGGCTACACCTTC. Protein sequence: CARPPGGFYGYTF.

J is TRBJ2-5 and V is TRBV15; 8 bases map to TRBD1. This CDR3 contains 17 residues. J lost 5 bases, V lost 0 bases, and 11 bases had no gene match. The germline V gene encodes CDR1 LNHNV and CDR2 YYDKDF (reference sequence). This CDR3 reads CATSRDSVPGGGETQYF. DNA for the CDR3: TGTGCCACCAGCAGAGATAGTGTGCCAGGGGGCGGTGAGACCCAGTACTTC.

This clonotype was found a few times. This chain links TRBV7-9 with TRBJ2-3; 10 nucleotides match TRBD2. This CDR3 comprises 16 residues. Per the germline V gene, CDR1 is SEHNR and CDR2 is FQNEAQ (reference sequence). V was pared by 5 bases and J by 3 bases, with 8 bases of the junction left unmatched. Written as DNA, the CDR3 is TGTGCCAGCAGCCCCGGGAGCGGGAGGGTTACAGATACGCAGTATTTT. This gives the protein CASSPGSGRVTDTQYF.

This clonotype was observed a handful of times. The chain uses TRBV6-1 and TRBJ1-5; the D is unclear. V was trimmed by 7 bases and J by 6 bases, leaving 13 bases between them. CDR1 is MNHNS, CDR2 SASEGT, per germline. The CDR3 contains 13 residues. This CDR3 reads CASTGNGGQPQHF. Written as DNA, the CDR3 is TGTGCCAGCACCGGCAATGGCGGTCAGCCCCAGCATTTT.

This chain joins TRBV20-1 and TRBJ2-1; D may be TRBD2 (7 bases). Germline V lookup: CDR1 DFQATT, CDR2 SNEGSKA (reference sequence). Between the trimmed V and J ends, which lost 6 bases and 3 bases, there was a span of 18 bases. There are 15 residues in the CDR3. CDR3 in amino acids: CSALSRGGDYNEQFF. CDR3 DNA: TGCAGTGCCCTCTCGAGAGGGGGGGACTACAATGAGCAGTTCTTC.

This clonotype has only one observation. The rearrangement joins TRBV20-1 to TRBJ2-3, with D perhaps matching TRBD2 (6 bases). The CDR3 contains 12 residues. The germline gives CDR1 DFQATT, CDR2 SNEGSKA (reference sequence). Trimming stripped 5 bases from V and 10 bases from J, with 16 bases between. CDR3 residues: CSASNGRRPQYF. CDR3 DNA: TGCAGTGCTTCAAATGGGAGGAGGCCGCAGTATTTT.

The genes are TRBV28 and TRBJ2-7; 11 bases map to TRBD2. The CDR3 runs to 14 residues. The germline gives CDR1 MDHEN, CDR2 SYDVKM. The junction had 1 base not matched to a gene; V was cut back by 4 bases and J by 2 bases. The DNA for the CDR3 is TGTGCCAGCAGTTCTAGCGGGAGGACCTACGAGCAGTACTTC. Translating gives CASSSSGRTYEQYF.